Listed below are T cell receptor beta chains from one sample, sequenced in a study of response to subunit inactivated influenza vaccine. TCRdb re-derived calls from the RT-PCR reads in MiXCR, one entry per CDR3 protein. Here the sample spans hundreds of thousands of distinct CDR3 sequences, about 25% being singletons. The starting material was CD4+ T cells sorted from PBMCs, obtained 4 to 6 days after vaccination. All receptors derive from a man in his forties or fifties who received an inactivated influenza vaccine. CDR3s include the opening cysteine and the closing phenylalanine or tryptophan. Fields, in order: V gene, clone size, J gene, D gene, CDR3 protein. A D gene is named only where the DNA matches it firmly. Rows give clone size only sometimes, using once, few, many, or a class for an expanded clone.

TRBV25-1	few	TRBJ1-4	-	CASSNLGGGGEKLFF
TRBV5-1	-	TRBJ2-3	TRBD2	CASRGAGTSTDTQYF
TRBV6-5	-	TRBJ2-6	-	CASSYLWGSYSGANVLTF
TRBV12-3/TRBV12-4	-	TRBJ2-3	TRBD2	CASSPLWAGEGDTQYF
TRBV5-1	-	TRBJ2-5	-	CASSLTGGYQETQYF
TRBV4-3	-	TRBJ1-2	TRBD1	CASSPRQGESYGYTF
TRBV5-1	few	TRBJ2-3	TRBD2	CASSLSGRAGTDTQYF
TRBV18	-	TRBJ2-3	-	CASSSLEVGGQGDTQYF
TRBV5-1	-	TRBJ2-5	-	CASSRIGAQETQYF
TRBV20-1	few	TRBJ2-7	TRBD2	CSAPFGTSREQYF
TRBV28	-	TRBJ2-1	TRBD2	CASSLSFSGSRNEQFF
TRBV5-5	-	TRBJ2-1	TRBD1	CASSREWTGHNEQFF
TRBV11-2	-	TRBJ2-5	-	CASSLVGKQETQYF
TRBV20-1	many	TRBJ2-1	-	CSASFSGLRQNEQFF
TRBV7-9	-	TRBJ1-4	-	CASSLSGQINEKLFF
TRBV5-1	-	TRBJ2-3	-	CASSDRHTLGDTQYF
TRBV2	-	TRBJ1-5	-	CASSGQASNQPQHF